This T cell receptor beta chain is from a study of blood T cell repertoires in COVID-19. The CDR3 extends over 14 amino acids. The germline gives CDR1 SGHVS, CDR2 FQNEAQ. Trimming left V 0 bases short and J 5 bases short, with 9 bases between. TCRdb keeps only in-frame clones here, not all; method: immunoSEQ multiplex PCR. The table has 200,000 to 300,000 clones, about 85% seen once. The rearrangement joins TRBV7-8 to TRBJ2-3, with D perhaps TRBD1 (5 bases). What was sequenced was peripheral blood. The TCR sequence derives from a man younger than 40 who had recovered from COVID-19. The CDR3: CASSLALQGDTQYF. The CDR3 DNA reads as TGTGCCAGCAGCTTAGCGCTCCAGGGAGATACGCAGTATTTT.